This is a list of T cell receptor beta chains from one sample in a study of cytomegalovirus exposure and HLA in healthy donors. TCRdb keeps only in-frame clones here, not all; method: immunoSEQ multiplex PCR. The data show around 150,000 clones, 70% to 90% seen once. The sequenced material came from PBMCs. The source is a man in his forties in good health and CMV-seronegative. CDR3s include the opening cysteine and the closing phenylalanine or tryptophan.

len	v_gene	j_gene	CDR3aa
16	TRBV4-3	TRBJ2-7	CASSQERTSGIYEQYF
14	TRBV7-9	TRBJ2-7	CSSSLRDRIYEQYF
17	TRBV7-2	TRBJ2-1	CASSLIGTLSSYNEQFF
15	TRBV5-1	TRBJ2-2	CASSLLAGFAGELFF
14	TRBV7-3	TRBJ2-3	CASSLGTIGDTQYF
15	TRBV25-1	TRBJ2-3	CASSLDYSSTDTQYF
14	TRBV6-8	TRBJ2-7	CASSLTSLNCEQYF
13	TRBV15	TRBJ2-7	CATGTSGGSKQYF
15	TRBV25-1	TRBJ2-7	CASSEFETGSYEQYF
16	TRBV27	TRBJ2-3	CATRWGRGHVTDTQYF
15	TRBV29-1	TRBJ2-1	CSVEGGGGAPNEQFF
14	TRBV6-5	TRBJ2-7	CASTYREFSYEQYF
14	TRBV27	TRBJ2-1	CASSLWGVYNEQFF
16	TRBV9	TRBJ1-2	CASSALGGGGSYGYTF
16	TRBV5-5	TRBJ1-4	CASSPAGGQGNEKLFF
16	TRBV9	.	CASSGRAGGPMNEQYF
18	TRBV4-3	TRBJ2-2	CASSQAGYREGDNGELFF